The T cell receptor beta chain described here comes from a study of yellow fever vaccine responses in identical twins (dated 2018 in TCRdb). About the study as a whole: The study precisely tracked vaccine-responding T cell clones in identical twins. Summary of the overall study and its limitations: The authors reported that the T cell response to vaccination in identical twins appeared partly convergent and partly personalized.

With regard to this clonotype: Its antigen is not yet known. No clone much larger than this one lies a single base away; base qualities are absent.

V is reduced by 1 base and J by 6 bases, leaving a spacing of 16 bases between them. From the germline V gene, CDR1 is LGHNT and CDR2 is FRNRAP. From the cysteine up to the phenylalanine, the CDR3 has a length of 15 residues. Solely the CDR3 DNA is kept, with 45 bases framed from the first base. Library method: RT-PCR. Sequenced on an Illumina HiSeq 2500. TCRdb reanalyzed the raw reads on its own, using fastp at Q25 for trimming and MiXCR for clone calling, and kept in-frame beta chains. CDR3 protein sequences are deduplicated, and each keeps its most common genes and DNA. The sample table shows about 19,000 distinct CDR3 sequences, and under 75% are seen once. The biggest ten clones account for more than 2% of the sample.

Recombination joined TRBV12-5 with TRBJ2-7; the D gene is perhaps TRBD2, on 5 matching bases. This receptor was identified in a woman between 18 and 29 years old who received the yellow fever vaccine. Donor details come from another sample of the same person, matched by shared clones. This specimen was T cells from blood (PBMCs), unsorted or a sorted subset (not recorded which), taken before or after yellow fever vaccination (not recorded which). At the DNA level, the sequence is TGTGCTAGTGGTTTGGCCCCCAACGGCGGAGGCGAGCAGTACTTC. Translated, it reads CASGLAPNGGGEQYF.